Shown below are 10 T cell receptor beta chains from a single sample sequenced in a study of patients and donors after allogeneic stem cell transplantation (dated by TCRdb to between 2020 and 2021). Library method: RT-PCR. Sequencing took place on a NextSeq 550. TCRdb redid the processing of the public reads, applying fastp at Q25 and MiXCR, and retained in-frame beta chains. Under each unique CDR3 protein, matching rows form one entry showing the most common genes and DNA. The sample table shows 800,000 to 1,000,000 distinct CDR3 sequences, and more than 15% are seen once. Around 6% of the sample goes to the ten largest clones. Sample: blood, either unsorted or a sorted T cell fraction (not recorded which). The source is a human donor who was either an allogeneic HSCT recipient or a stem cell or donor lymphocyte infusion donor (not recorded which). It is not recorded whose cells these are; they may come from a transplant donor.

As regards this clonotype: The conserved phenylalanine or tryptophan normally closing the CDR3 is absent here, so this likely arose from a read error. The chain couples TRBV15 to TRBJ2-7; 7 bases line up with TRBD2. CDR1 and CDR2 (germline): LNHNV, YYDKDF (reference sequence). The CDR3 runs to 16 residues. Trimming removed 0 bases from V and 1 base from J; junction bases left unmatched: 6. In DNA, the CDR3 is TGTGCCACCAGCAGAGATTACGCTAGCGGATCCTACGAGCAGTACCTC. Translated, it gives CATSRDYASGSYEQYL.

As to this clonotype: The junction departs from the called germline gene at one end, perhaps through a read error. The gene calls are TRBV19 and TRBJ2-5, with D unclear. The germline V gene has CDR1 LNHDA and CDR2 SQIVND (reference sequence). CDR3 size: 15 residues. The CDR3 sequence is CASSSRRRPQQTQYF. CDR3 DNA sequence: TGTGCCAGTAGTTCGAGACGACGGCCCCAACAGACCCAGTACTTC.

This chain links TRBV7-9 with TRBJ2-6; D is unresolved. Germline lookup yields CDR1 SEHNR and CDR2 FQNEAQ (reference sequence). The CDR3 consists of 16 residues. Deletions cut 1 base from V and 4 bases from J, with 11 bases between. In nucleotides, the CDR3 is TGTGCCAGCAGCTTAGTCGGGCTTCCGGGGGCCAACGTCCTGACTTTC. The encoded protein is CASSLVGLPGANVLTF.

This clonotype was counted a few times. The chain recombines TRBV12-3 or TRBV12-4 with TRBJ1-2; D is perhaps TRBD1 (5 bases). Trimming removed 6 bases at V and 6 bases at J, with 20 bases between. The CDR3 is made up of 15 amino acids. The CDR3: CASRRSIGEKNGYTF. As DNA, the CDR3 is TGTGCCAGCAGACGATCGATAGGGGAAAAAAATGGCTACACCTTC.

The genes are TRBV4-3 and TRBJ2-3, with 10 bases identical to TRBD2. The CDR3 consists of 16 residues. Trimming removed 0 bases from V and 6 bases from J; junction bases left unmatched: 6. CDR1 and CDR2 (germline): LGHNA, YSLEER. CDR3 sequence: CASSQDGSGGHDTQYF. CDR3 bases: TGCGCCAGCAGCCAAGACGGTAGCGGGGGGCACGATACGCAGTATTTT.

The genes are TRBV29-1 and TRBJ2-7; the D call may be TRBD1 or TRBD2 (7 bases each). The CDR3 is 15 amino acids. Trimming shortened V by 2 bases and J by 2 bases, and 16 bases separated the two germline ends. Germline CDR1 reads SQVTM; CDR2 reads ANQGSEA. CDR3 bases: TGCAGCGTTGAACGGGGGGACAGACTACCCTACGAGCAGTACTTC. Translated: CSVERGDRLPYEQYF.

This clonotype was picked up a small number of times. Here the CDR3 DNA reads TGTGCCAGCAGTTCCACCACGGGGGGCTACACCTTC. Protein product: CASSSTTGGYTF. The chain has TRBV27 and TRBJ1-2; D ambiguous. The V end was cut by 4 bases, the J end by 8 bases, with 11 bases between. This CDR3 region has 12 residues. Germline V gene lookup returns CDR1 MNHEY and CDR2 SMNVEV (reference sequence).

This clonotype appeared a few times. The chain's CDR3 is CASGLLVRPYEQYF. In DNA form, the CDR3 reads TGTGCTAGTGGTTTGCTAGTTAGGCCTTACGAGCAGTACTTC. The J gene is TRBJ2-7, the V gene TRBV12-5, with unresolved D. The CDR3 covers 14 residues. CDR1 LGHNT and CDR2 FRNRAP come from the germline V gene. V lost 2 bases to trimming and J lost 4 bases, with 12 bases between them.

This clonotype occurred a few times. The genes are TRBV7-2 and TRBJ1-6; D not certain. CDR1 and CDR2 from the germline V gene are SGHTA and FQGNSA. Trimming took off 4 bases at V and 9 bases at J, with 16 bases between the two ends. The CDR3 runs to 15 residues. CDR3 in DNA: TGTGCCAGCAGCTCAGGCCCAGAGAATTCTTCACCCCTCCACTTT. It codes for CASSSGPENSSPLHF.

The rearrangement links TRBV7-9 to TRBJ2-7; TRBD2 matches 9 bases. Trimming at V came to 1 base and at J to 4 bases, leaving 8 bases not matched to a gene. The length of the CDR3 is 16 residues. Germline CDR1 and CDR2: SEHNR and FQNEAQ (reference sequence). The CDR3 loop is CASSLEVRGGAYEQYF. As DNA, the CDR3 is TGTGCCAGCAGCTTAGAGGTTCGCGGGGGGGCGTACGAGCAGTACTTC.